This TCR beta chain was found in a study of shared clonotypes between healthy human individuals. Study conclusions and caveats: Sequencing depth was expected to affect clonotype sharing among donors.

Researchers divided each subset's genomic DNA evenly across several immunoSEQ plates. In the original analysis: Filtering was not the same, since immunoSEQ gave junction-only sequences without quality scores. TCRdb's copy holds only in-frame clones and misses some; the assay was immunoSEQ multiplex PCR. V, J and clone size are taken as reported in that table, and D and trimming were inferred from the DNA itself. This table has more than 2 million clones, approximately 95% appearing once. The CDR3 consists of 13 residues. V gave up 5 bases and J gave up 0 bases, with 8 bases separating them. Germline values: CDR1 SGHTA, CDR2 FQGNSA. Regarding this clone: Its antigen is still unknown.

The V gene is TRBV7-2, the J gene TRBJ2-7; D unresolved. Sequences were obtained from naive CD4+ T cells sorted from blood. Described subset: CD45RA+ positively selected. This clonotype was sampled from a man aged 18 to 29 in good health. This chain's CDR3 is CASSPFASYEQYF. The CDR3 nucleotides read TGTGCCAGCAGCCCTTTCGCCTCCTACGAGCAGTACTTC.